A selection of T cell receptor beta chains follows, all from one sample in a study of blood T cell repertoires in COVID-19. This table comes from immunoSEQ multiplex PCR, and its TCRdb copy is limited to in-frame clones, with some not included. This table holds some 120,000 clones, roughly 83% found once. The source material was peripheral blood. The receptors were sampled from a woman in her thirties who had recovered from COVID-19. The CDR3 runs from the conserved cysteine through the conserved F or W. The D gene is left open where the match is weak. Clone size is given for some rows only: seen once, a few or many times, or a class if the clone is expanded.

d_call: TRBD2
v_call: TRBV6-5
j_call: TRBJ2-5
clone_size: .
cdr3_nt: TGTGCCAGCAGTTTGTCTAGCGGGGGAGAGACCCAGTACTTC
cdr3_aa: CASSLSSGGETQYF

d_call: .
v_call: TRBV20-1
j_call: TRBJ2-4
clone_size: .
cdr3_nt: TGCAGTGCTAGTCGAACTAGCACCCAAAACATTCAGTACTTC
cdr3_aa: CSASRTSTQNIQYF

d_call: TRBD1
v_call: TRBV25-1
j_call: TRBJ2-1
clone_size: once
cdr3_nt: TGTGCCAGCACGGGACAGTTCTACAATGAGCAGTTCTTC
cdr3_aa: CASTGQFYNEQFF

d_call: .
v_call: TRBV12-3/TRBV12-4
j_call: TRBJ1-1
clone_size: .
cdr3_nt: TGTGCCAGCAGCTGGGGGGGGCAGGAAGCTTTCTTT
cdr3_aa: CASSWGGQEAFF

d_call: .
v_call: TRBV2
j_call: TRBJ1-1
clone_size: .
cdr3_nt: TGTGCCAGCAGTGAAGGCGGTCAAGCTTTCTTT
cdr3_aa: CASSEGGQAFF

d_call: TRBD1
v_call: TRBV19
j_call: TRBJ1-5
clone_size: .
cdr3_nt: TGTGCCAGTAGTACACGACAGGGGCTGGATCAGCCCCAGCATTTT
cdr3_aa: CASSTRQGLDQPQHF

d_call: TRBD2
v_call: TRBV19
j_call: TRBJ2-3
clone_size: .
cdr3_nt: TGTGCCAGTAGTTCTAGCGGGACCGCAGATACGCAGTATTTT
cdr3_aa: CASSSSGTADTQYF

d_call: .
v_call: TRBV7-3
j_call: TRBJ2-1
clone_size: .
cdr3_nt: TGTGCCAGCAGCTCCGGTTCAGGGAAGGGGAATGAGCAGTTCTTC
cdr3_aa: CASSSGSGKGNEQFF

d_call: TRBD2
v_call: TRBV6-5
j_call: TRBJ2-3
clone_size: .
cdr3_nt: TGTGCCAGCACCGGGGGGGGAGATACGCAGTATTTT
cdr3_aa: CASTGGGDTQYF

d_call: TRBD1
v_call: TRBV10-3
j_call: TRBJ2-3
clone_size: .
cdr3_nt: TGTGCCACCTCAAGTGGGACAGGGGAGGGTGGCACAGATACGCAGTATTTT
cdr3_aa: CATSSGTGEGGTDTQYF

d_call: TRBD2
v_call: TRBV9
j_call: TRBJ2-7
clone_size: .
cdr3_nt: TGTGCCAGCAGCGAGGCTCTGGGGGGGTACGAGCAGTACTTC
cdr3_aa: CASSEALGGYEQYF

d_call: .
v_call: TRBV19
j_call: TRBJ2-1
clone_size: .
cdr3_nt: TGTGCCAGTAGTATTGGTCCGAGCTCCTACAATGAGCAGTTCTTC
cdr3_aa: CASSIGPSSYNEQFF

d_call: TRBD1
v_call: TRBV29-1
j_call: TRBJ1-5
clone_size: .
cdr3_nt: TGCAGCGTTGGGACAGGGGGGTATCAGCCCCAGCATTTT
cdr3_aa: CSVGTGGYQPQHF

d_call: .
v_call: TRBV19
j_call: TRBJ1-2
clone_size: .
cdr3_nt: TGTGCCAGTAGTGACGCACAGAAGGTTTATGGCTACACCTTC
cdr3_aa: CASSDAQKVYGYTF

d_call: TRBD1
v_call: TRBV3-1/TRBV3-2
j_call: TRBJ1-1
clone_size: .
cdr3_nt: TGTGCCAGCAGCCAAGGCCTGATATGGACAGGGGGCGCGAACACTGAAGCTTTCTTT
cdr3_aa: CASSQGLIWTGGANTEAFF

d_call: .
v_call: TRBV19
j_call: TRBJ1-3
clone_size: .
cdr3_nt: TGTGCCAGTGCAGGTAGTTCCGGAAACACCATATATTTT
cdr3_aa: CASAGSSGNTIYF

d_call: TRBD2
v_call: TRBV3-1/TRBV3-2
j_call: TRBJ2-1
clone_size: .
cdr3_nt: TGTGCCAGCAGCCAAGGACTAGCGGGAGGGCCAAGGTTGAATGAGCAGTTCTTC
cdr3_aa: CASSQGLAGGPRLNEQFF